In its sample, the clone carrying this T cell receptor (beta chain) was seen many times. Its antigen is undetermined. Molecular barcoded adaptors covering alpha/delta and beta/gamma chains were used on around 400 ng RNA. TCRdb analysed the reads with MiXCR anew, one entry per CDR3 protein. Of roughly 90,000 distinct CDR3 sequences in the sample, roughly an eighth were seen once. These data originate in a study of read filtering for tumor transcriptome and immune sequencing. For the study at large: Transcriptome libraries were built from DNase-treated RNA. Study results and caveats: Compared with RNA-seq, IR-seq gave much higher clonotype depth and reliability. Single-read clonotypes: roughly 82% of IR-seq clonotypes (around 3.6% of reads), roughly 73% of RNA-seq clonotypes (around 48% of reads).

V gave up 3 bases and J gave up 2 bases, with 15 bases separating them. Germline V gives CDR1 KGHSH, CDR2 LQKENI. CDR3 size: 16 residues. The rearrangement uses TRBV18 and TRBJ2-3; D is uncertain. Sequenced input: a population of CD138-negative cells sorted from bone marrow. The clonotype originates from a donor at least 40 years old with multiple myeloma. CDR3 amino acids: CASSPSYVSSTDTQYF. CDR3 nucleotides: TGTGCCAGCTCACCGAGTTACGTGTCCTCCACAGATACGCAGTATTTT.